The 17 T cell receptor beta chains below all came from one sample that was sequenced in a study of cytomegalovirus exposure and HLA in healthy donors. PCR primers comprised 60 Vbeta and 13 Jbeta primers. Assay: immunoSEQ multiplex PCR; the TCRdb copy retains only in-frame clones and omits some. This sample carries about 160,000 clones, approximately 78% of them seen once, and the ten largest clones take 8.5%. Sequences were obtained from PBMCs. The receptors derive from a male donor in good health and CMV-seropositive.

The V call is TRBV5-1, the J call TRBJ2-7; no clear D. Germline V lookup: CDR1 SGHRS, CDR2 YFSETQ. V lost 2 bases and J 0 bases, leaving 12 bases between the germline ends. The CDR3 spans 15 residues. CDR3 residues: CASSFIASSSYEQYF. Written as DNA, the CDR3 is TGCGCCAGCAGCTTCATCGCGTCGAGCTCCTACGAGCAGTACTTC.

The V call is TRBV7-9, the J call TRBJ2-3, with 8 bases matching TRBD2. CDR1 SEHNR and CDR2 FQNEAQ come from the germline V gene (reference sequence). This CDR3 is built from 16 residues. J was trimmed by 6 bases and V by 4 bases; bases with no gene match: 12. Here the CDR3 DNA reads TGTGCCAGCAGCTCCCCCTCGAGCGGGAGTCCGGATACGCAGTATTTT. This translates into CASSSPSSGSPDTQYF. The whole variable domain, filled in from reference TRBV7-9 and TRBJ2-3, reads DTGVSQNPRHKITKRGQNVTFRCDPISEHNRLYWYRQTLGQGPEFLTYFQNEAQLEKSRLLSDRFSAERPKGSFSTLEIQRTEQGDSAMYLCASSSPSSGSPDTQYFGPGTRLTVL.

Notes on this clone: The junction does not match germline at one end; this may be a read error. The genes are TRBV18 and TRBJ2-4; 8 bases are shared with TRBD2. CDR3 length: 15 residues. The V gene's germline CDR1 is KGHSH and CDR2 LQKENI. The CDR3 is CASSPTSEAKNSQYF. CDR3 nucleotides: TGTGCCAGCTCACCGACTAGCGAAGCCAAAAACAGTCAGTACTTC.

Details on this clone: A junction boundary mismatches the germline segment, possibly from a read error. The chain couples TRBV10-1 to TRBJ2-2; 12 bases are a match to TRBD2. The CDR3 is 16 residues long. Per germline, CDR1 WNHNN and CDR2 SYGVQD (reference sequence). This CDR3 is CASSLAGGPGTGELLF. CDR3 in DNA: TGCGCCAGCAGTCTAGCGGGGGGGCCCGGCACCGGGGAGCTGCTTTTT.

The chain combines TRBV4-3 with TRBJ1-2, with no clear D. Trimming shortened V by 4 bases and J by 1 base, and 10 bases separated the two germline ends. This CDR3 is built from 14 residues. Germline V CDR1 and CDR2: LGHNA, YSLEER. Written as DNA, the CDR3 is TGCGCCAGCAGCCCCGAGGGCTTTAACTATGGCTACACCTTC. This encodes CASSPEGFNYGYTF.

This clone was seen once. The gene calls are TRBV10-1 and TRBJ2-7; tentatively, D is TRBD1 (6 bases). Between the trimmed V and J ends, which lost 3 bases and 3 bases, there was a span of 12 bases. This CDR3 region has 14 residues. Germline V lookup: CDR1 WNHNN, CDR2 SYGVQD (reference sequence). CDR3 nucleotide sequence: TGCGCCAGCAGTGACCCCGGGACAATCTACGAGCAGTACTTC. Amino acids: CASSDPGTIYEQYF.

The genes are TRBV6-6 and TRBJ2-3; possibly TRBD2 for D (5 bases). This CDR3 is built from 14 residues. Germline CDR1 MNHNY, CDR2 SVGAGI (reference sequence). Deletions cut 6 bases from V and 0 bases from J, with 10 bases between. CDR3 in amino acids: CASRSRTSTDTQYF. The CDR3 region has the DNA TGTGCCAGCAGATCTCGGACTAGCACAGATACGCAGTATTTT.

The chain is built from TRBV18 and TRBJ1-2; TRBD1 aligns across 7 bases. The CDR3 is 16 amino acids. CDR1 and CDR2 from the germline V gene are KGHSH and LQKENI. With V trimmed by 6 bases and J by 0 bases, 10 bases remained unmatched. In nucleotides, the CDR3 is TGTGCCAGCTCGACCGCCCGACAGGGAGCTAACTATGGCTACACCTTC. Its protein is CASSTARQGANYGYTF.

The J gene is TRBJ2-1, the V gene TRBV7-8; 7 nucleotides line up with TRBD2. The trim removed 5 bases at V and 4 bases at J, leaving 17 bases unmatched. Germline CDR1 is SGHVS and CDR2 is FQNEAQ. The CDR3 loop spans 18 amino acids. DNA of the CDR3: TGTGCCAGCAGCCCCGGCGTCTCTAGCGGCCGCCCTTACAATGAGCAGTTCTTC. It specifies CASSPGVSSGRPYNEQFF.

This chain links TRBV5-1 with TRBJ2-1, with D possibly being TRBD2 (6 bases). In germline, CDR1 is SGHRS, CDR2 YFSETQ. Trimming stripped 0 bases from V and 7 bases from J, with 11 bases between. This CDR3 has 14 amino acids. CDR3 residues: CASSLGLASNEQFF. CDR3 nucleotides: TGCGCCAGCAGCTTGGGCCTAGCGAGTAATGAGCAGTTCTTC.

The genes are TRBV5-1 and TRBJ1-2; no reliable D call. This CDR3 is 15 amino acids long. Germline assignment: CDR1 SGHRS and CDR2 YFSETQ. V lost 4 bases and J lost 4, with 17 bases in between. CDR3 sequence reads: CASSLDLAFSYGYTF. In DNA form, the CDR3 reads TGCGCCAGCAGCCTGGACCTCGCTTTTAGCTATGGCTACACCTTC.

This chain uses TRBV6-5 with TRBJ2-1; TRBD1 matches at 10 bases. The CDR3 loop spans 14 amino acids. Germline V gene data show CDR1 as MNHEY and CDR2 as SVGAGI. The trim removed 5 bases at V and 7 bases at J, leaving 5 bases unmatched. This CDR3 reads CASSEDRGQNEQFF. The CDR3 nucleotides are TGTGCCAGCAGTGAAGACAGGGGGCAGAATGAGCAGTTCTTC.

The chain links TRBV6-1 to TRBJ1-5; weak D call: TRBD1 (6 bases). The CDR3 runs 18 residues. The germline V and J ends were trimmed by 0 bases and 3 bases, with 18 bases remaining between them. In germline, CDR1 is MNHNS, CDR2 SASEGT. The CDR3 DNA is TGTGCCAGCAGTGAAGCGCGATTTACAGGGTTAAACAATCAGCCCCAGCATTTT. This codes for CASSEARFTGLNNQPQHF.

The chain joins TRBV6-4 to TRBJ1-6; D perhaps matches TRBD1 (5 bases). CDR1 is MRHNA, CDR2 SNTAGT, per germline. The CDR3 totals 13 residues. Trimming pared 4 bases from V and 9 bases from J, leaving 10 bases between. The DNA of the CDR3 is TGTGCCAGCAGTGCTTCAGGGTTTTCACCCCTCCACTTT. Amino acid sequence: CASSASGFSPLHF.

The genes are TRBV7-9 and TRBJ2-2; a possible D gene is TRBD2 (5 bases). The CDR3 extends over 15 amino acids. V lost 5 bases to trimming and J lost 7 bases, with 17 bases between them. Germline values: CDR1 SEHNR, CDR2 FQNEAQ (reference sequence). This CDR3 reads CASSEGSVANGELFF. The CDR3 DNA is TGTGCCAGCAGCGAAGGGTCCGTAGCGAACGGGGAGCTGTTTTTT.

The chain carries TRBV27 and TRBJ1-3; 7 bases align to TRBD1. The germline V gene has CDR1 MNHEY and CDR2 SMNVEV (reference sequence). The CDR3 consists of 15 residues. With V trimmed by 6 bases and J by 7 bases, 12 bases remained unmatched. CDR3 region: CASSLSSGGGNTIYF. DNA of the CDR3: TGTGCCAGCAGCCTCTCCTCAGGGGGAGGTAACACCATATATTTT.

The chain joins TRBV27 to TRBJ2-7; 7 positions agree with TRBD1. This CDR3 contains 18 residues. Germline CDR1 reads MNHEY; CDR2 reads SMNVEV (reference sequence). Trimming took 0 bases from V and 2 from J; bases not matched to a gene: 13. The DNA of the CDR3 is TGTGCCAGCAGTTTATCCCCAATGGGACAGAGAAAAGCCTACGAGCAGTACTTC. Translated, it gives CASSLSPMGQRKAYEQYF.